The clone carrying this T cell receptor (beta chain) came up a few times. Antigen specificity is unknown. This entry is derived from a study of T cells after yellow fever vaccination. The germline V gene encodes CDR1 SGHRS and CDR2 YFSETQ. V lost 4 bases, J lost 4 bases, and 12 bases stayed unmatched. The CDR3 consists of 17 residues. UMIs were added to TCR cDNA along with a universal primer site when it was made by 5'RACE template switching. TCRdb redid the calling of the 5' RACE reads with MiXCR, one entry per CDR3 protein. The sample includes roughly 350,000 distinct CDR3 sequences, 4.1% of them seen just once. General study results and limits: Contaminating bulk clonotypes could be abundant in FACS-sorted repertoires. Faster peaking, at day 5 versus 15, marked a secondary response that was weaker. Of the clonotypes, a small share occurred in both CD4 and CD8 compartments.

The sequence came from a man younger than 35 who received the YFV17D yellow fever vaccine. The input for sequencing was PBMCs, taken 5 days after the yellow fever booster vaccination. The chain recombines TRBV5-1 with TRBJ2-5; 11 bases match TRBD1. This chain's CDR3 is CASSPPGQGAFSETQYF. The CDR3 bases are TGCGCCAGCAGCCCCCCAGGACAGGGGGCATTTTCAGAGACCCAGTACTTC. Drawing the rest from reference TRBV5-1 and TRBJ2-5, the complete variable domain is KAGVTQTPRYLIKTRGQQVTLSCSPISGHRSVSWYQQTPGQGLQFLFEYFSETQRNKGNFPGRFSGRQFSNSRSEMNVSTLELGDSALYLCASSPPGQGAFSETQYFGPGTRLLVL.